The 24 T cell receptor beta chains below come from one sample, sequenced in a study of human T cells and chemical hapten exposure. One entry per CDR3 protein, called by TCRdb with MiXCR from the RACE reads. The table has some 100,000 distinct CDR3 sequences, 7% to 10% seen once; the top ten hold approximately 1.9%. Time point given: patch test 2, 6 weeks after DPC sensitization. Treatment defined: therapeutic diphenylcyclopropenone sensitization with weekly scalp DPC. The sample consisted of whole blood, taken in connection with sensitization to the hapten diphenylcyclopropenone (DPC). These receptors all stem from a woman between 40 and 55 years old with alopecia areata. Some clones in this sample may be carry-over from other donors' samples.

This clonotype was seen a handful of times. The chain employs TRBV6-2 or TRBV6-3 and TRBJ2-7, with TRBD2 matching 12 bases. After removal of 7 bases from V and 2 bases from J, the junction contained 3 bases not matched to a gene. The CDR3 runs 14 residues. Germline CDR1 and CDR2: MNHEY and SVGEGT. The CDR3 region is CASTRTSGTYEQYF. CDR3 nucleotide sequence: TGTGCCAGCACTCGGACTAGCGGGACCTACGAGCAGTACTTC.

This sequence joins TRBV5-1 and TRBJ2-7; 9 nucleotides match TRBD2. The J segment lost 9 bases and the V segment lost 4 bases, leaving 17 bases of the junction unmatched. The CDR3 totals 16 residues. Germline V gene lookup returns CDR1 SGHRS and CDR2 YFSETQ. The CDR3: CASSGTPTSGERGQYF. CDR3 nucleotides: TGCGCCAGCAGCGGAACCCCGACTAGCGGAGAAAGGGGGCAGTACTTC.

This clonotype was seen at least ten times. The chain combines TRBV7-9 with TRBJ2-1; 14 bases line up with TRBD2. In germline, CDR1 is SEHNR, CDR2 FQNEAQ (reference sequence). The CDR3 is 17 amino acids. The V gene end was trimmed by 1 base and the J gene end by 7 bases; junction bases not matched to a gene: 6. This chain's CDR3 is CASSLEGLAGVENEQFF. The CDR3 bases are TGTGCCAGCAGCTTAGAGGGACTAGCGGGAGTTGAAAATGAGCAGTTCTTC.

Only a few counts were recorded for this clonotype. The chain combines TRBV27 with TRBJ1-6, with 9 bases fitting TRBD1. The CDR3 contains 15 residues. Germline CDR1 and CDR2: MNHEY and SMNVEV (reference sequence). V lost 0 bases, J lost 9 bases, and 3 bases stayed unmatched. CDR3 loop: CASSLSGQGISPLHF. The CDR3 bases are TGTGCCAGCAGTTTATCGGGACAGGGTATTTCACCCCTCCACTTT.

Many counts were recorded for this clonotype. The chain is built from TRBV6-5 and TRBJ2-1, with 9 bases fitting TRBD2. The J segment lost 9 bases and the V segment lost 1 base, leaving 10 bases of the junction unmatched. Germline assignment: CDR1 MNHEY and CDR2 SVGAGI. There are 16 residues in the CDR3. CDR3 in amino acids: CASSYWAGGPSVEQFF. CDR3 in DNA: TGTGCCAGCAGTTACTGGGCGGGAGGGCCCTCGGTTGAGCAGTTCTTC.

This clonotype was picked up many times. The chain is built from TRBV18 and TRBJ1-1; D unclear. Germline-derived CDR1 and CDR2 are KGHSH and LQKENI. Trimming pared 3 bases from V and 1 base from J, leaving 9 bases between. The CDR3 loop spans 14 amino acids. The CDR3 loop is CASSPSQTNTEAFF. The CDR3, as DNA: TGTGCCAGCTCACCCAGCCAGACGAACACTGAAGCTTTCTTT.

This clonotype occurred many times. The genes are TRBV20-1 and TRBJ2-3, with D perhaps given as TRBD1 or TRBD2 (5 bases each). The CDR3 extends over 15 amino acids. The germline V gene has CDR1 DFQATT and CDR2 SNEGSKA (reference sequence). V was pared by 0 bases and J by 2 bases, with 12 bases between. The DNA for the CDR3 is TGCAGTGCTAGAGAATTTGGGGGATACACAGATACGCAGTATTTT. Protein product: CSAREFGGYTDTQYF.

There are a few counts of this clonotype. In DNA form, the CDR3 reads TGTGCCAGCAGTTTAGACGGTGCTATATGGAACACTGAAGCTTTCTTT. It translates to CASSLDGAIWNTEAFF. V and J are TRBV28 and TRBJ1-1; unclear D gene. This CDR3 region has 16 residues. The V and J ends lost 2 bases and 1 base respectively, with 14 bases between them. Germline V CDR1 and CDR2: MDHEN, SYDVKM.

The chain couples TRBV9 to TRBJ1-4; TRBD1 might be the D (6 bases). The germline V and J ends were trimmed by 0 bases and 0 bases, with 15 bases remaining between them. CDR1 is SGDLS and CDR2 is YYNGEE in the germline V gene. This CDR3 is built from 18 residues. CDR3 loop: CASSVAGGPFTTNEKLFF. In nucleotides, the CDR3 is TGTGCCAGCAGCGTAGCTGGGGGGCCCTTTACAACTAATGAAAAACTGTTTTTT.

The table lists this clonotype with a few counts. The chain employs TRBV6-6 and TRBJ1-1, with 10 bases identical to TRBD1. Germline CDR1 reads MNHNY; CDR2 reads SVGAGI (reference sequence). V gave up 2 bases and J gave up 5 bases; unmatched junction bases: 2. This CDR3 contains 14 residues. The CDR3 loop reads CASSYDRGRTEAFF. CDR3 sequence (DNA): TGTGCCAGCAGTTACGACAGGGGGCGAACTGAAGCTTTCTTT.

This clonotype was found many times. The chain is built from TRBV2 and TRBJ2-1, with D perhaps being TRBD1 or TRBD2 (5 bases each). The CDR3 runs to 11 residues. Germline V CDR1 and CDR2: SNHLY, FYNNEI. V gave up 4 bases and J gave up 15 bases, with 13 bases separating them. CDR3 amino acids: CASSGQGVAFF. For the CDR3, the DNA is TGTGCCAGCAGTGGGCAGGGAGTGGCGTTCTTC.

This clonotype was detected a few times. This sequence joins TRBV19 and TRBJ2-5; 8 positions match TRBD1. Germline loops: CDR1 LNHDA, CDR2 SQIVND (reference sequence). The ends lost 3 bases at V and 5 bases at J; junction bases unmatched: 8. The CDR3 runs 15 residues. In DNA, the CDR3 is TGTGCCAGTAGTATTGGCAGGGGGCGCGTGGAGACCCAGTACTTC. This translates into CASSIGRGRVETQYF.

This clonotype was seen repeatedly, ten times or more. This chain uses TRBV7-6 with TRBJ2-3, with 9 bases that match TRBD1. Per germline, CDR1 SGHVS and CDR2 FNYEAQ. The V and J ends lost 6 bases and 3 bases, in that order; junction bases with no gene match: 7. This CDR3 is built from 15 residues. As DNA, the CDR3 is TGTGCCAGCAGATTGACAGGGGGAGTGACAGATACGCAGTATTTT. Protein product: CASRLTGGVTDTQYF.

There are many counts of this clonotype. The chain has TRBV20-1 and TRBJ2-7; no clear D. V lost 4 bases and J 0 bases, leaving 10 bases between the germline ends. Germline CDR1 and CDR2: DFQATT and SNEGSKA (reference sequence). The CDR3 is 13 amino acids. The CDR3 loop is CSATRTASYEQYF. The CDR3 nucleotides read TGCAGTGCTACGAGGACCGCCTCCTACGAGCAGTACTTC.

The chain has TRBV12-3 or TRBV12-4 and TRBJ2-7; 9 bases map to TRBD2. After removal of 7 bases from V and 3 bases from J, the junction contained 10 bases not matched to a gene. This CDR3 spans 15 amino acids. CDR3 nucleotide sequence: TGTGCCAGCACCCGAGCGGGGGGCTCACACTACGAGCAGTACTTC. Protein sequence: CASTRAGGSHYEQYF.

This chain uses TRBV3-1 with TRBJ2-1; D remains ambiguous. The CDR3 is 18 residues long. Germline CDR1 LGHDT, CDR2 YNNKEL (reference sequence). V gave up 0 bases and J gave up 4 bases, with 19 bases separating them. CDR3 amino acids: CASSQDLRYRAVYNEQFF. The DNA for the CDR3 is TGTGCCAGCAGCCAAGATTTAAGGTATAGGGCGGTATACAATGAGCAGTTCTTC.

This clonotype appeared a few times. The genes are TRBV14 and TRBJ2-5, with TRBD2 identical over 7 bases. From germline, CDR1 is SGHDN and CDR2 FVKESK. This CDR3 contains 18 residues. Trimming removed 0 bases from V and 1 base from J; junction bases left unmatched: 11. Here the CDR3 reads CASSQDGAALATQETQYF. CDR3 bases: TGTGCCAGCAGCCAAGACGGGGCTGCACTAGCGACCCAAGAGACCCAGTACTTC.

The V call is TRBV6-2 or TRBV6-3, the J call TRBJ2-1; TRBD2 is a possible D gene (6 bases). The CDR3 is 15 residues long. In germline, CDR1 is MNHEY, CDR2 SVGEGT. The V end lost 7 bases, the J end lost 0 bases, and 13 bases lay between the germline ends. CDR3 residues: CASKLAVGSYNEQFF. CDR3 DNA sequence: TGTGCCAGCAAACTAGCTGTCGGCTCCTACAATGAGCAGTTCTTC.

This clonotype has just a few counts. CDR3 nucleotides: TGCAGTGCGAGCGGGGTGAGCCATGGCTACACCTTC. Translation gives CSASGVSHGYTF. The chain joins TRBV20-1 to TRBJ1-2; D is unresolved. V gave up 6 bases and J gave up 6 bases, with 14 bases separating them. The V gene's germline CDR1 is DFQATT and CDR2 SNEGSKA (reference sequence). The CDR3 sequence is 12 residues long.

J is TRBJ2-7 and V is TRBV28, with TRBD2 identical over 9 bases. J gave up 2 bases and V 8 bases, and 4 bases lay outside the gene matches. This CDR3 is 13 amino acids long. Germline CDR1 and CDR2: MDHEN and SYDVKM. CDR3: CASGGRAPYEQYF. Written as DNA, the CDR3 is TGTGCCAGCGGCGGGAGGGCCCCCTACGAGCAGTACTTC.

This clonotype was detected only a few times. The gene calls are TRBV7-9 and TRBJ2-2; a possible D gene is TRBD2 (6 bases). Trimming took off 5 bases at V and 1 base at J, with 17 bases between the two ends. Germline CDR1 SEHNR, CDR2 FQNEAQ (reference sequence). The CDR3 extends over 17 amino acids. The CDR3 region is CASSPPSWRENTGELFF. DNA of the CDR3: TGTGCCAGCAGCCCTCCATCCTGGCGGGAGAACACCGGGGAGCTGTTTTTT.

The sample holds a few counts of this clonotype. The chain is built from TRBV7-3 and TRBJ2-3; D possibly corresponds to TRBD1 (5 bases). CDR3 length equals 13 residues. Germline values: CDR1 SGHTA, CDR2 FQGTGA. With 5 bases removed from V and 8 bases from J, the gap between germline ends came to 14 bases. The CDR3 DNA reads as TGTGCCAGCAGCCCAACTTCTCAGGGTACGCAGTATTTT. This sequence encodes CASSPTSQGTQYF.

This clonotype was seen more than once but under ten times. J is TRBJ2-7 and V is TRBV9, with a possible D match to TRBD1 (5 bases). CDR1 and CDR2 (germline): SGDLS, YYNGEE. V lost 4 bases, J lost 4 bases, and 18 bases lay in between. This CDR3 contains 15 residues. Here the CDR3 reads CASSRQVGAVYEQYF. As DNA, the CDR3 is TGTGCCAGCAGCCGCCAGGTAGGGGCGGTATACGAGCAGTACTTC. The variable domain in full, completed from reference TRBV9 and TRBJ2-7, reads DSGVTQTPKHLITATGQRVTLRCSPRSGDLSVYWYQQSLDQGLQFLIQYYNGEERAKGNILERFSAQQFPDLHSELNLSSLELGDSALYFCASSRQVGAVYEQYFGPGTRLTVT.

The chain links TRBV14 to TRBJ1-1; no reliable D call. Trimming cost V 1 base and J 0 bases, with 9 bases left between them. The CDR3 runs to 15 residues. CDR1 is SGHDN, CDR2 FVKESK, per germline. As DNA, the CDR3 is TGTGCCAGCAGCCAAGGGGCAGGCTTGAACACTGAAGCTTTCTTT. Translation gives CASSQGAGLNTEAFF.